Below are 13 T cell receptor beta chains sequenced from a single sample in a study of shared clonotypes between healthy human individuals. TCRdb's table, derived via immunoSEQ multiplex PCR, lists solely in-frame clones and lacks some. The sample lists about 590,000 clones, around 95% occurring once. Naive CD8 isolation took CD45RO-negative cells positively selected for CCR7 and excluded terminally differentiated effector memory CD45RA+ cells. Sequencing input: naive CD8+ T cells sorted from blood. Receptors originate from a woman aged 25 to 39 in good health.

This clone was seen just once. The V call is TRBV19, the J call TRBJ2-1; 8 nucleotides match TRBD2. This CDR3 is built from 15 residues. V trimming: 4 bases; J trimming: 0 bases; junction bases outside the gene matches: 2. The germline CDR1 and CDR2 sequences are LNHDA and SQIVND (reference sequence). This chain's CDR3 is CASSRSGSSYNEQFF. The DNA for the CDR3 is TGTGCCAGTAGTAGAAGCGGGAGCTCCTACAATGAGCAGTTCTTC. Using reference TRBV19 and TRBJ2-1 for the parts outside the CDR3, the full variable domain is DGGITQSPKYLFRKEGQNVTLSCEQNLNHDAMYWYRQDPGQGLRLIYYSQIVNDFQKGDIAEGYSVSREKKESFPLTVTSAQKNPTAFYLCASSRSGSSYNEQFFGPGTRLTVL.

The V gene is TRBV28, the J gene TRBJ2-5, with TRBD2 matching 8 bases. From germline, CDR1 is MDHEN and CDR2 SYDVKM. With V trimmed by 2 bases and J by 2 bases, 10 bases remained unmatched. This CDR3 is built from 17 residues. The CDR3 DNA is TGTGCCAGCAGTTTAAAGGGTATTAGCGGGGCACAAGAGACCCAGTACTTC. Translation gives CASSLKGISGAQETQYF.

The chain is built from TRBV27 and TRBJ2-7; D is possibly TRBD1 or TRBD2 (5 bases each). CDR1 MNHEY and CDR2 SMNVEV come from the germline V gene (reference sequence). The CDR3 contains 14 residues. V dropped 3 bases and J dropped 1 base, with 10 bases sitting between them. Here the CDR3 reads CASSFTGASYEQYF. The CDR3 nucleotides are TGTGCCAGCAGTTTTACCGGGGCATCCTACGAGCAGTACTTC.

The gene calls are TRBV7-9 and TRBJ2-7; 7 bases are a match to TRBD2. Germline loops: CDR1 SEHNR, CDR2 FQNEAQ (reference sequence). Germline trimming cut 3 bases from V and 10 bases from J; bases unmatched to any gene: 3. The length of the CDR3 is 11 residues. CDR3 region: CASSFREEQYF. In DNA form, the CDR3 reads TGTGCCAGCAGCTTTCGGGAGGAACAGTACTTC. Full variable domain (outside the CDR3, taken from reference TRBV7-9 and TRBJ2-7): DTGVSQNPRHKITKRGQNVTFRCDPISEHNRLYWYRQTLGQGPEFLTYFQNEAQLEKSRLLSDRFSAERPKGSFSTLEIQRTEQGDSAMYLCASSFREEQYFGPGTRLTVT.

The sample holds one count of this clone. The V call is TRBV7-9, the J call TRBJ1-1; 7 positions agree with TRBD1. The CDR3 loop spans 15 amino acids. The germline V gene has CDR1 SEHNR and CDR2 FQNEAQ (reference sequence). V shed 5 bases and J 0 bases; nucleotides not matched to a gene: 6. CDR3 coding DNA: TGTGCCAGCAGCCCCTGGGACAGCATGAACACTGAAGCTTTCTTT. Encoded protein: CASSPWDSMNTEAFF.

The chain links TRBV29-1 to TRBJ1-3; tentatively, D is TRBD1 (5 bases). Germline V lookup: CDR1 SQVTM, CDR2 ANQGSEA. V lost 0 bases to trimming and J lost 0 bases, with 15 bases between them. The CDR3 sequence is 17 residues long. The CDR3: CSVEDGTDAYSGNTIYF. The CDR3 coding sequence is TGCAGCGTTGAAGACGGGACCGATGCCTACTCTGGAAACACCATATATTTT.

This chain connects TRBV27 to TRBJ2-1; D is uncertain. Germline CDR1 MNHEY, CDR2 SMNVEV (reference sequence). Trimming left V 3 bases short and J 0 bases short, with 6 bases between. The CDR3 runs 14 residues. The CDR3 reads CASSFFGSYNEQFF. The CDR3 DNA sequence: TGTGCCAGCAGTTTCTTCGGCTCCTACAATGAGCAGTTCTTC.

About this clone: Other DNA sequences in the same sample also yield this CDR3. The V gene is TRBV7-9, the J gene TRBJ2-1, with 10 bases aligning to TRBD1. Per germline, CDR1 SEHNR and CDR2 FQNEAQ (reference sequence). Unmatched junction bases numbered 1, after V lost 3 bases and J lost 2 bases. This CDR3 contains 15 residues. For the CDR3, the DNA is TGTGCCAGCAGCTTGGGACAGGGGACCTACAATGAGCAGTTCTTC. Protein sequence: CASSLGQGTYNEQFF.

The chain is built from TRBV27 and TRBJ2-1; 7 nucleotides line up with TRBD2. Germline V lookup: CDR1 MNHEY, CDR2 SMNVEV (reference sequence). V lost 2 bases to trimming and J lost 8 bases; unmatched junction nucleotides: 6. The CDR3 has 14 amino acids. The CDR3 bases are TGTGCCAGCAGTTTACCGGGACTACGCTATGAGCAGTTCTTC. Translating it yields CASSLPGLRYEQFF.

The chain joins TRBV27 to TRBJ2-3, with D perhaps matching TRBD1 or TRBD2 (5 bases each). Trimming left V 6 bases short and J 0 bases short, with 13 bases between. Germline V CDR1 and CDR2: MNHEY, SMNVEV (reference sequence). The CDR3 is 15 residues long. CDR3 in DNA: TGTGCCAGCAGCCCCGTGGGGGATAGCACAGATACGCAGTATTTT. Amino acids: CASSPVGDSTDTQYF.

The chain is built from TRBV7-8 and TRBJ2-4; TRBD1 matches 7 bases. J gave up 6 bases and V 2 bases, and 13 bases lay outside the gene matches. The CDR3 spans 17 residues. Germline CDR1 is SGHVS and CDR2 is FQNEAQ. CDR3: CASSLLRGLGPGNIQYF. The CDR3, as DNA: TGTGCCAGCAGCTTACTAAGGGGGCTGGGACCGGGAAACATTCAGTACTTC.

The V and J genes are TRBV29-1 and TRBJ2-3, with 9 bases aligning to TRBD1. Germline V gives CDR1 SQVTM, CDR2 ANQGSEA. The length of the CDR3 is 14 residues. V dropped 6 bases and J dropped 2; count of bases not matched to a gene: 6. CDR3 loop: CSVYGTGNTDTQYF. CDR3 nucleotide sequence: TGCAGCGTCTACGGGACAGGGAACACAGATACGCAGTATTTT.

The chain recombines TRBV6-5 with TRBJ2-2, with D possibly called TRBD1 or TRBD2 (5 bases each). Deletions cut 7 bases from V and 6 bases from J, with 6 bases between. This CDR3 comprises 11 residues. CDR1 and CDR2 (germline): MNHEY, SVGAGI. CDR3 DNA: TGTGCCAGCACGGGGCCCGGGGAGCTGTTTTTT. Protein product: CASTGPGELFF.